Below, one TCR beta chain is given with its context. This specimen comes from a study of Ad26.COV2.S vaccination and SARS-CoV-2 variants. The wider study: The vaccine Ad26.COV2.S was put into the muscle once, or twice with 56 days between.

Documented treatment: around 19 received Ad26.COV2.S at low or high dose, single or two shots; roughly five received placebo; per-sample allocation not given. Specimens were obtained on day 63 following the first vaccine or placebo injection. Data came from immunoSEQ multiplex PCR; TCRdb stores just in-frame clones and leaves some out. The top ten hold over 1.3% of the sample, which has some 640,000 clones, roughly 90% seen once. Trimming stripped 4 bases from V and 5 bases from J, with 18 bases between. The germline V gene encodes CDR1 MNHEY and CDR2 SVGEGT. This CDR3 comprises 15 residues. The sequencing here drew on peripheral blood, taken in a trial of Ad26.COV2.S vaccine versus placebo. The rearrangement joins TRBV6-2 or TRBV6-3 to TRBJ2-7; D unclear. The source of this sequence is a person between 18 and 60 years old who received the Ad26.COV2.S COVID-19 vaccine or a placebo. CDR3 loop: CASSSRAPVENEQYF. The CDR3 bases are TGTGCCAGCAGTTCTCGCGCTCCGGTGGAAAACGAGCAGTACTTC.